This entry concerns a single T cell receptor (beta chain). This sample was taken from a study of blood T cell repertoires in COVID-19. The participants were between roughly 18 and 89 years old and came from about two dozen US areas. Participants were placed into cohorts based on the clinical history they reported. Up to 2 weeks before entering the study, exposed participants had met a COVID-19 case. Method: immunoSEQ multiplex PCR; TCRdb's copy keeps in-frame clones and lacks some. The sample includes roughly 140,000 clones, about 83% of them seen just once. Germline CDR1 and CDR2: SGHAT and FQNNGV. This CDR3 has 14 amino acids. Deletions cut 3 bases from V and 8 bases from J, with 13 bases between.

The chain employs TRBV11-2 and TRBJ1-4; possible D gene TRBD1, 5 bases. This receptor was obtained from a woman in her forties or fifties who had been exposed to COVID-19. Sequenced input: PBMCs or T cells enriched from blood (not recorded which). The CDR3 here is CASSFGGTLEKLFF. CDR3 bases: TGTGCCAGCAGCTTCGGGGGGACCTTGGAAAAACTGTTTTTT.